This entry lists 21 T cell receptor beta chains sequenced from one sample in a study of cytomegalovirus exposure and HLA in healthy donors. Primers: 60 Vbeta forward and 13 Jbeta reverse. Profiling relied on immunoSEQ multiplex PCR, and the TCRdb table lists in-frame clones only, not all of them. The profile shows some 150,000 clones, roughly 83% of them singletons. What was sequenced was PBMCs. These receptor sequences come from a woman in her forties or fifties in good health and CMV-seronegative.

This clone was counted between two and nine times. The gene calls are TRBV19 and TRBJ1-5; TRBD1 is a possible D gene (6 bases). CDR3 length: 16 residues. Germline V gene lookup returns CDR1 LNHDA and CDR2 SQIVND (reference sequence). The V end was cut by 6 bases, the J end by 7 bases, with 22 bases between. The DNA of the CDR3 is TGTGCCAGTAGAAACCAAGGCGGGGGCGGAAGGCAGCCCCAGCATTTT. Its protein is CASRNQGGGGRQPQHF. Full variable domain (rest looked up from reference TRBV19 and TRBJ1-5): DGGITQSPKYLFRKEGQNVTLSCEQNLNHDAMYWYRQDPGQGLRLIYYSQIVNDFQKGDIAEGYSVSREKKESFPLTVTSAQKNPTAFYLCASRNQGGGGRQPQHFGDGTRLSIL.

The gene calls are TRBV6-6 and TRBJ1-5, with D possibly matching TRBD1 (5 bases). Germline assignment: CDR1 MNHNY and CDR2 SVGAGI (reference sequence). V was pared by 8 bases and J by 4 bases, with 12 bases between. CDR3 length equals 13 residues. CDR3 nucleotides: TGTGCCAGCTGCCTCCAGGGTAATCAGCCCCAGCATTTT. It translates to CASCLQGNQPQHF.

The rearrangement joins TRBV5-4 to TRBJ2-7; TRBD2 matches at 8 bases. Germline V gives CDR1 SGHNT, CDR2 YYREEE (reference sequence). The length of the CDR3 is 15 residues. The J segment lost 5 bases and the V segment lost 4 bases, leaving 11 bases of the junction unmatched. The CDR3 region is CASSPRSGSNHEQYF. In DNA, the CDR3 is TGTGCCAGCAGCCCCAGGAGCGGGAGTAACCACGAGCAGTACTTC.

The DNA for the CDR3 is TGTGCCAGCCGTCAGACAGGACGGAACACTGAAGCTTTCTTT. This encodes CASRQTGRNTEAFF. The J gene is TRBJ1-1, the V gene TRBV6-5; weak D call: TRBD1 (6 bases). Germline loops: CDR1 MNHEY, CDR2 SVGAGI. This CDR3 spans 14 amino acids. Trimming removed 8 bases at V and 1 base at J, with 14 bases between.

In DNA, the CDR3 is TGTGCCAGCAGCGCAGGGGACAGGGCAGAACAGCCCCAGCATTTT. Translation gives CASSAGDRAEQPQHF. This chain connects TRBV2 to TRBJ1-5; 9 positions agree with TRBD1. The CDR3 covers 15 residues. CDR1 and CDR2 from the germline V gene are SNHLY and FYNNEI. V was pared by 6 bases and J by 7 bases, with 10 bases of the junction left unmatched.

The chain recombines TRBV19 with TRBJ1-5; a possible D gene is TRBD1 (6 bases). The germline V gene has CDR1 LNHDA and CDR2 SQIVND (reference sequence). V was cut by 2 bases and J by 7 bases, with 18 bases left in between. The CDR3 extends over 16 amino acids. The CDR3, as DNA: TGTGCCAGTAGTATAATGGGGGCAGGGAGCGGCCAGCCCCAGCATTTT. Its translation is CASSIMGAGSGQPQHF.

The V gene is TRBV25-1, the J gene TRBJ2-1; D remains unclear. Germline values: CDR1 MGHDK, CDR2 SYGVNS. Trimming shortened V by 6 bases and J by 0 bases, and 12 bases separated the two germline ends. CDR3 length: 15 amino acids. CDR3 sequence: CASSWAKSSYNEQFF. DNA for the CDR3: TGTGCCAGCAGCTGGGCGAAGAGCTCCTACAATGAGCAGTTCTTC.

The chain recombines TRBV7-9 with TRBJ2-5; 10 bases align to TRBD1. This CDR3 contains 14 residues. Trimming at V came to 4 bases and at J to 7 bases, leaving 6 bases not matched to a gene. The germline V gene encodes CDR1 SEHNR and CDR2 FQNEAQ (reference sequence). The CDR3 DNA sequence: TGTGCCAGCAGCTCGGGACAGGGGTTCGGGACCCAGTACTTC. Its protein product is CASSSGQGFGTQYF. The full variable domain, in which reference TRBV7-9 and TRBJ2-5 provide the parts outside the CDR3, is DTGVSQNPRHKITKRGQNVTFRCDPISEHNRLYWYRQTLGQGPEFLTYFQNEAQLEKSRLLSDRFSAERPKGSFSTLEIQRTEQGDSAMYLCASSSGQGFGTQYFGPGTRLLVL.

J is TRBJ2-3 and V is TRBV13; D unresolved. Germline CDR1 is PRHDT and CDR2 is FYEKMQ (reference sequence). The ends were cut back, 2 bases at V and 3 bases at J, with 18 bases in the middle. The CDR3 totals 17 residues. The CDR3 DNA reads as TGTGCCAGCAGCTTAACCCTCGACCCCAGCGAAACAGATACGCAGTATTTT. Its protein product is CASSLTLDPSETDTQYF. The whole variable domain, filled in from reference TRBV13 and TRBJ2-3, reads AAGVIQSPRHLIKEKRETATLKCYPIPRHDTVYWYQQGPGQDPQFLISFYEKMQSDKGSIPDRFSAQQFSDYHSELNMSSLELGDSALYFCASSLTLDPSETDTQYFGPGTRLTVL.

To note about this clone: Relative to the germline gene, one junction end is altered; a read error may explain this. V usage is TRBV5-1 and J usage is TRBJ2-5; possible D gene TRBD1, 5 bases. CDR1 is SGHRS and CDR2 is YFSETQ in the germline V gene. CDR3 length: 13 amino acids. CDR3 loop: CASSPLLGPNVNF. The CDR3 nucleotides read TGCGCCAGCAGCCCCCTTTTGGGGCCCAATGTGAACTTC. Filled out from reference TRBV5-1 and TRBJ2-5, the complete variable domain reads KAGVTQTPRYLIKTRGQQVTLSCSPISGHRSVSWYQQTPGQGLQFLFEYFSETQRNKGNFPGRFSGRQFSNSRSEMNVSTLELGDSALYLCASSPLLGPNVNFGPGTRLLVL.

This clone was seen ten or more times. The genes are TRBV4-3 and TRBJ1-6; TRBD1 aligns across 9 bases. Germline values: CDR1 LGHNA, CDR2 YSLEER. After removal of 2 bases from V and 9 bases from J, the junction contained 5 bases not matched to a gene. The CDR3 totals 15 residues. In nucleotides, the CDR3 is TGCGCCAGCAGCCAACAAGGGACAGGGAGTTCACCCCTCCACTTT. It yields the protein CASSQQGTGSSPLHF.

The chain carries TRBV30 and TRBJ1-5, with a tentative D call TRBD1 (5 bases). This CDR3 spans 12 amino acids. V shed 7 bases and J shed 5 bases, with 12 bases lying between them. Per the germline V gene, CDR1 is GTSNPN and CDR2 is SVGIG (reference sequence). This CDR3 is CAFRDSDQPQHF. CDR3 sequence (DNA): TGTGCCTTCCGCGACAGTGATCAGCCCCAGCATTTT.

The gene calls are TRBV7-2 and TRBJ2-7; unclear D gene. The CDR3 loop spans 12 amino acids. Germline-derived CDR1 and CDR2 are SGHTA and FQGNSA. V lost 2 bases and J 4 bases, leaving 6 bases between the germline ends. CDR3 DNA sequence: TGTGCCAGCAGCTTAAATGCGTACGAGCAGTACTTC. This codes for CASSLNAYEQYF.

V usage is TRBV2 and J usage is TRBJ1-5, with D perhaps matching TRBD1 (6 bases). The CDR3 runs 17 residues. Germline CDR1 reads SNHLY; CDR2 reads FYNNEI. With 4 bases removed from V and 2 bases from J, the gap between germline ends came to 18 bases. The CDR3 nucleotides read TGTGCCAGCAGTGGGAGGCAGGGGCGGGTAGGCAATCAGCCCCAGCATTTT. This sequence encodes CASSGRQGRVGNQPQHF.

The gene calls are TRBV7-9 and TRBJ2-3; a weak D match, TRBD2 (5 bases). V was pared by 5 bases and J by 0 bases, with 15 bases between. Germline CDR1 SEHNR, CDR2 FQNEAQ (reference sequence). The CDR3 totals 16 residues. This CDR3 reads CASSPRATGSTDTQYF. The CDR3 DNA reads TGTGCCAGCAGCCCAAGGGCGACGGGGAGCACAGATACGCAGTATTTT.

V and J are TRBV7-2 and TRBJ2-3; D not resolved. Germline V gene lookup returns CDR1 SGHTA and CDR2 FQGNSA. V lost 0 bases, J lost 6 bases, and 7 bases lay in between. The CDR3 runs to 13 residues. CDR3 residues: CASSLAAPDTQYF. DNA of the CDR3: TGTGCCAGCAGCTTAGCGGCCCCGGATACGCAGTATTTT.

The genes are TRBV4-2 and TRBJ1-1; 8 bases match TRBD1. The CDR3 extends over 16 amino acids. The trim removed 1 base at V and 1 base at J, leaving 5 bases unmatched. Germline-derived CDR1 and CDR2 are LGHNA and YNFKEQ. The CDR3 DNA is TGTGCCAGCAGCCAAGGAAAACAGGGGGGGAACACTGAAGCTTTCTTT. It encodes CASSQGKQGGNTEAFF.

The rearrangement uses TRBV11-2 and TRBJ2-7, with D possibly TRBD1 on 5 matching bases. The CDR3 is made up of 14 amino acids. Germline V CDR1 and CDR2: SGHAT, FQNNGV. V lost 5 bases and J lost 0, with 11 bases in between. The CDR3, as DNA: TGTGCCAGCAGCCCGGACACCCGCTCCTACGAGCAGTACTTC. This sequence encodes CASSPDTRSYEQYF.

This clone was counted once. V is TRBV19 and J is TRBJ1-5; a weak D match, TRBD1 (5 bases). The CDR3 length is 16 residues. Germline CDR1 reads LNHDA; CDR2 reads SQIVND (reference sequence). The V and J ends lost 1 base and 5 bases respectively, with 15 bases between them. The CDR3 loop reads CASSIGSGRGDQPQHF. CDR3 bases: TGTGCCAGTAGTATAGGGAGTGGAAGGGGCGATCAGCCCCAGCATTTT.

This chain connects TRBV5-8 to TRBJ1-3, with D unresolved. CDR3 size: 15 residues. V lost 5 bases, J lost 0 bases, and 12 bases lay in between. The germline V gene has CDR1 SGHTS and CDR2 YDEGEE. The CDR3 loop is CASSQGLTSGNTIYF. The CDR3 nucleotides read TGTGCCAGCAGTCAAGGACTGACCTCTGGAAACACCATATATTTT.

The V call is TRBV29-1, the J call TRBJ1-5, with 11 nucleotides matching TRBD1. The germline V gene has CDR1 SQVTM and CDR2 ANQGSEA. V shed 6 bases, J shed 0 bases, and the junction held 10 bases outside the gene matches. This CDR3 region has 17 residues. This chain's CDR3 is CSVLGTGGVSSNQPQHF. CDR3 nucleotide sequence: TGCAGCGTGCTAGGGACAGGGGGAGTTTCTAGCAATCAGCCCCAGCATTTT.